Each of the 14 T cell receptor beta chains below was sequenced from the same sample in a study of blood T cell repertoires in COVID-19. Assay used: immunoSEQ multiplex PCR; TCRdb lists only in-frame clones, some missing. Of about 290,000 clones detected, approximately 89% appear once; the ten largest clones hold 11%. Sample: peripheral blood. These receptors originate from a woman younger than 45 with COVID-19, enrolled during active disease.

Turning to this clone: Other DNA sequences in the sample encode the same CDR3. The CDR3 loop reads CASSRTPNTEAFF. The CDR3 DNA follows: TGTGCCAGCAGCCGGACTCCAAACACTGAAGCTTTCTTT. The chain is built from TRBV12-3 or TRBV12-4 and TRBJ1-1; D remains unclear. Deletions cut 6 bases from V and 2 bases from J, with 10 bases between. There are 13 residues in the CDR3.

This chain joins TRBV30 and TRBJ1-6, with D unclear. CDR3 length: 17 amino acids. V was pared by 0 bases and J by 9 bases, with 21 bases between. Germline loops: CDR1 GTSNPN, CDR2 SVGIG (reference sequence). This CDR3 is CAWSVSALGWLGSPLHF. DNA for the CDR3: TGTGCCTGGAGTGTATCGGCCCTCGGGTGGCTCGGTTCACCCCTCCACTTT.

V usage is TRBV27 and J usage is TRBJ2-3; TRBD2 might be the D (5 bases). Trimming pared 5 bases from V and 2 bases from J, leaving 11 bases between. Germline CDR1 is MNHEY and CDR2 is SMNVEV (reference sequence). This CDR3 is built from 14 residues. The CDR3 sequence: CASSPLDSTDTQYF. CDR3 coding DNA: TGTGCCAGCAGTCCTCTGGACTCCACAGATACGCAGTATTTT.

The sample holds one count of this clone. The chain links TRBV29-1 to TRBJ2-7; a possible D gene is TRBD1 (5 bases). The germline V gene encodes CDR1 SQVTM and CDR2 ANQGSEA. Trimming stripped 4 bases from V and 6 bases from J, with 13 bases between. The CDR3 has 12 amino acids. CDR3 amino acids: CSVVGQGLEQYF. The CDR3 DNA sequence: TGCAGCGTTGTCGGGCAGGGCCTCGAGCAGTACTTC.

The chain links TRBV5-6 to TRBJ1-2; no clear D gene. The CDR3 is 12 residues long. V lost 4 bases and J 5 bases, leaving 9 bases between the germline ends. The germline gives CDR1 SGHDT, CDR2 YYEEEE. Here the CDR3 reads CASSPYMYGYTF. DNA for the CDR3: TGTGCCAGCAGCCCGTACATGTATGGCTACACCTTC.

This rearrangement joins TRBV7-9 to TRBJ1-6; weak D call: TRBD1 (5 bases). Germline V gene sequence: CDR1 SEHNR, CDR2 FQNEAQ (reference sequence). The CDR3 runs to 13 residues. V lost 3 bases, J lost 6 bases, and 6 bases lay in between. For the CDR3, the DNA is TGTGCCAGCAGCTTGGGACTTAATTCACCCCTCCACTTT. It encodes CASSLGLNSPLHF. The full variable domain, rest sourced from reference TRBV7-9 and TRBJ1-6, is DTGVSQNPRHKITKRGQNVTFRCDPISEHNRLYWYRQTLGQGPEFLTYFQNEAQLEKSRLLSDRFSAERPKGSFSTLEIQRTEQGDSAMYLCASSLGLNSPLHFGNGTRLTVT.

This chain connects TRBV29-1 to TRBJ2-5; D is uncertain. The ends were cut back, 8 bases at V and 5 bases at J, with 12 bases in the middle. The V gene's germline CDR1 is SQVTM and CDR2 ANQGSEA. The CDR3 contains 11 residues. CDR3 amino acids: CSFVAWETQYF. CDR3 nucleotide sequence: TGCAGCTTTGTAGCTTGGGAGACCCAGTACTTC. Variable domain in full (rest from reference TRBV29-1 and TRBJ2-5): SAVISQKPSRDICQRGTSLTIQCQVDSQVTMMFWYRQQPGQSLTLIATANQGSEATYESGFVIDKFPISRPNLTFSTLTVSNMSPEDSSIYLCSFVAWETQYFGPGTRLLVL.

The J gene is TRBJ2-7, the V gene TRBV2, with 14 bases matching TRBD2. V gave up 8 bases and J gave up 2 bases; unmatched junction bases: 5. The CDR3 loop spans 15 amino acids. Germline-derived CDR1 and CDR2 are SNHLY and FYNNEI. The CDR3 loop is CASGGLAGDPYEQYF. CDR3 nucleotide sequence: TGTGCCAGCGGGGGACTAGCGGGGGACCCCTACGAGCAGTACTTC.

The rearrangement links TRBV11-2 to TRBJ2-7; D is unclear. The CDR3 has 14 amino acids. Germline V gene sequence: CDR1 SGHAT, CDR2 FQNNGV. The V end was cut by 0 bases, the J end by 1 base, with 7 bases between. The DNA of the CDR3 is TGTGCCAGCAGCTTAGACAGGCGTTCCTACGAGCAGTACTTC. Amino acid sequence: CASSLDRRSYEQYF.

Only one count was recorded for this clone. The J gene is TRBJ2-7, the V gene TRBV7-8, with 7 bases matching TRBD1. The germline V gene encodes CDR1 SGHVS and CDR2 FQNEAQ. The J segment lost 0 bases and the V segment lost 3 bases, leaving 8 bases of the junction unmatched. The CDR3 runs to 16 residues. The DNA of the CDR3 is TGTGCCAGCAGCTTTACAGGGGTTGGAAGCTCCTACGAGCAGTACTTC. It yields the protein CASSFTGVGSSYEQYF.

V gene TRBV4-1 combines with J gene TRBJ1-2; 10 positions match TRBD1. The junction had 2 bases not matched to a gene; V was cut back by 0 bases and J by 4 bases. This CDR3 is 15 amino acids long. Germline V gene lookup returns CDR1 MGHRA and CDR2 YSYEKL. DNA of the CDR3: TGCGCCAGCAGCCAAGACGACAGGGGGCTCTATGGCTACACCTTC. It translates to CASSQDDRGLYGYTF.

CDR3 nucleotide sequence: TGTGCCAGCAGTTACTCAGCTAACACTGAAGCTTTCTTT. Protein product: CASSYSANTEAFF. The rearrangement links TRBV6-5 to TRBJ1-1, with D uncertain. Between the trimmed V and J ends, which lost 0 bases and 2 bases, there was a span of 4 bases. The CDR3 is 13 residues long. Germline V CDR1 and CDR2: MNHEY, SVGAGI.

The chain combines TRBV5-4 with TRBJ1-1; a weak D match, TRBD1 (6 bases). V was trimmed by 7 bases and J by 0 bases, leaving 16 bases between them. This CDR3 has 15 amino acids. Germline CDR1 SGHNT, CDR2 YYREEE (reference sequence). The CDR3 protein is CASEEGGVMNTEAFF. In nucleotides, the CDR3 is TGTGCCAGCGAAGAGGGGGGGGTAATGAACACTGAAGCTTTCTTT. The variable domain in full, with the rest retrieved from reference TRBV5-4 and TRBJ1-1, is ETGVTQSPTHLIKTRGQQVTLRCSSQSGHNTVSWYQQALGQGPQFIFQYYREEENGRGNFPPRFSGLQFPNYSSELNVNALELDDSALYLCASEEGGVMNTEAFFGQGTRLTVV.

The chain uses TRBV2 and TRBJ1-3; no definite D call. The CDR3 length is 14 residues. Germline-derived CDR1 and CDR2 are SNHLY and FYNNEI. Trimming shortened V by 10 bases and J by 0 bases, and 13 bases separated the two germline ends. The chain's CDR3 is CAITGTLSGNTIYF. The CDR3 DNA is TGTGCCATCACGGGAACCCTCTCTGGAAACACCATATATTTT.